Sequencing of this T cell receptor (beta chain) was carried out in a study of blood T cell repertoires in COVID-19. Whole-study context: COVID-19 samples from acute and convalescent phases originated in the United States, Italy and Spain. T cells, B-cell-depleted T cells, or PBMCs provided the cDNA or gDNA that served as material.

Original analysis: Using reference gene primer amplification, nucleated cell counts were estimated. TCRdb's copy holds only in-frame clones and misses some; the assay was immunoSEQ multiplex PCR. The V and J calls and clone size were taken over from that table, and D and trimming were inferred from the DNA. Of tens of thousands of clones listed, more than 90% were seen once; the top ten hold less than 2%. CDR3 size: 16 residues. Germline values: CDR1 MDHEN, CDR2 SYDVKM. Between the trimmed V and J ends, which lost 3 bases and 4 bases, there was a span of 16 bases. Specimen: peripheral blood. This TCR was recovered from a man in his 60s with acute or convalescent COVID-19. The V call is TRBV28, the J call TRBJ1-5, with TRBD1 as a possible D gene (6 bases). The CDR3 sequence is CASSFGRGTQNQPQHF. CDR3 DNA: TGTGCCAGCAGTTTTGGTAGGGGGACGCAAAATCAGCCCCAGCATTTT.